Each of the 2 T cell receptor beta chains below was sequenced from the same sample in a study of blood T cell repertoires in COVID-19. Measured with immunoSEQ multiplex PCR; TCRdb has only the in-frame clones, and not every one. The sample lists around 170,000 clones, about 80% seen once, with about 7% in the top ten. Material: peripheral blood. Source of these receptors: a man between 65 and 79 years old with active or convalescent COVID-19.

The chain employs TRBV5-8 and TRBJ2-3; the match to TRBD2 covers 8 bases. With V trimmed by 2 bases and J by 8 bases, 10 bases remained unmatched. The CDR3 has 15 residues. Germline lookup yields CDR1 SGHTS and CDR2 YDEGEE. The CDR3 DNA follows: TGTGCCAGCAGCTTCCATAGCGGGACCCAGAGTACGCAGTATTTT. It is translated as CASSFHSGTQSTQYF.

J is TRBJ2-1 and V is TRBV2; TRBD2 aligns across 8 bases. CDR3 size: 18 residues. V was clipped by 2 bases and J by 5 bases; unmatched bases: 14. From germline, CDR1 is SNHLY and CDR2 FYNNEI. The CDR3 DNA sequence: TGTGCCAGCAGTGAATCTGCCGGATGGGCGGGGGGTAACAATGAGCAGTTCTTC. It specifies CASSESAGWAGGNNEQFF.